This record covers a single TCR beta chain. Antigen unknown. The data stem from a study of post-analysis software for immune sequencing data. The wider study: Disease courses included relapsing-remitting, secondary progressive and progressive-relapsing multiple sclerosis. General study points: In patients, roughly five TRBV segments were more frequent than in controls, with TRBV5-6, TRBV5-1 and TRBV20-1 among them. Compared with controls, patients showed significantly lower normalized Chao1 diversity.

Incorporated into the TCR beta cDNA libraries were unique molecular identifiers, which served to reduce PCR and sequencing biases. TCRdb processed the PCR reads anew with MiXCR; each CDR3 protein has one entry. The sample lists roughly 800,000 distinct CDR3 sequences; approximately 30% were seen once. Looked up from germline, CDR1 is SGHTA and CDR2 is FQGNSA. This CDR3 has 14 residues. The V call is TRBV7-2, the J call TRBJ2-7; 10 bases map to TRBD2. Judging by the DNA end, TRBJ2-5 fits better; the J call may be wrong. The clonotype originates from a girl between 5 and 17 years old with multiple sclerosis. Sequences were obtained from blood. CDR3: CASSRGTSEETQYF. As DNA, the CDR3 is TGTGCCAGCAGCCGCGGGACTAGCGAGGAGACCCAGTACTTC.